This entry is about one TCR beta chain. The target antigen is unknown. These data are taken from a study of T cell responses to AZD1222 COVID-19 vaccine. The V end lost 2 bases, the J end lost 3 bases, and 14 bases lay between the germline ends. The CDR3 totals 16 residues. Germline CDR1 and CDR2: SGHAT and FQNNGV. Sequenced by immunoSEQ multiplex PCR; TCRdb stores in-frame clones only, minus some. The table includes 59,000 or so clones, roughly four fifths detected once. Study results and limitations: Repertoire sampling occurred only after the peak T cell response. Donors in the cohort were predominantly white British and more often female, and clonal diversity was possibly underestimated.

The clonotype comes from an adult in good health. This specimen consisted of peripheral blood, obtained on day 0 of AZD1222 vaccination. The V and J genes are TRBV11-2 and TRBJ1-5; possible D gene TRBD1, 5 bases. The DNA of the CDR3 is TGTGCCAGCAGCTTAAACGACAGAGCCCACAATCAGCCCCAGCATTTT. Amino acids: CASSLNDRAHNQPQHF.